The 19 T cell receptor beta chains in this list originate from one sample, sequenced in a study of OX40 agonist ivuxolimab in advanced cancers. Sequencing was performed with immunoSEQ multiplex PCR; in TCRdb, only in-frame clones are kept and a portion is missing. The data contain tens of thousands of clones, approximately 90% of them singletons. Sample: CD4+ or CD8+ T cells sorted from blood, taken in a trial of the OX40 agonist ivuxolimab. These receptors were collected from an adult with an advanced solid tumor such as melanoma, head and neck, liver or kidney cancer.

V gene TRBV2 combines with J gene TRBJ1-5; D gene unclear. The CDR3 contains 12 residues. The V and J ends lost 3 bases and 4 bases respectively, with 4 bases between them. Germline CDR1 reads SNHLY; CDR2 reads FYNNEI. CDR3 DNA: TGTGCCAGCAGTGACAGGAATCAGCCCCAGCATTTT. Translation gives CASSDRNQPQHF.

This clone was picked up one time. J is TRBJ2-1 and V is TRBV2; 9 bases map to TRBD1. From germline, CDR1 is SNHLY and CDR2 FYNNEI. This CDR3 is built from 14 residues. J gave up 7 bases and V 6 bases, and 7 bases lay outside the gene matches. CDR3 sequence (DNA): TGTGCCAGCAGCCCCGACAGGGGGAGGAATGAGCAGTTCTTC. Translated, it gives CASSPDRGRNEQFF.

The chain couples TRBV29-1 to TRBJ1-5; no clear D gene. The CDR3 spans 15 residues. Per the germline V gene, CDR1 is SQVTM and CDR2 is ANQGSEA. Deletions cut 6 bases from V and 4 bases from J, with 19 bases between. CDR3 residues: CSVVLGSSGNQPQHF. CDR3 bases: TGCAGCGTAGTACTAGGATCCTCAGGTAATCAGCCCCAGCATTTT.

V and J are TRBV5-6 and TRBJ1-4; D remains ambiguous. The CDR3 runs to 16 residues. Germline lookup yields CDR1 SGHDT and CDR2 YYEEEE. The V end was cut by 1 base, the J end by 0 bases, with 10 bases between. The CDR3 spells CASSLPHGSTNEKLFF. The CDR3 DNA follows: TGTGCCAGCAGCTTGCCCCACGGCTCAACTAATGAAAAACTGTTTTTT.

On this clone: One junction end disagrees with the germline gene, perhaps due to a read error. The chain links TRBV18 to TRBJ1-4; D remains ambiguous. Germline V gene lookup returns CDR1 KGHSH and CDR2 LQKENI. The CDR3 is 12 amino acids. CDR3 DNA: TGCGCAAGTTTTACAACTAATGAAAAACTGTTTTTT. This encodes CASFTTNEKLFF.

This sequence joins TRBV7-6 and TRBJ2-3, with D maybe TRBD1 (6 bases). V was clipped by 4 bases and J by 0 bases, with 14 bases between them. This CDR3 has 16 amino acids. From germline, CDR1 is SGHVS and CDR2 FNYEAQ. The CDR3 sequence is CASSSRQDSSTDTQYF. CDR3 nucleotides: TGTGCCAGCAGCTCGAGACAGGACTCTAGCACAGATACGCAGTATTTT.

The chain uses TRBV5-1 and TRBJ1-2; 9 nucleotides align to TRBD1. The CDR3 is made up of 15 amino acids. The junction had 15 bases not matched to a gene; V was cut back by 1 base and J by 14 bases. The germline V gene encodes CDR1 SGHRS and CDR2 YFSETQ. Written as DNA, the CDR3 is TGCGCCAGCAGCTTGCATACAGGGGGCGCCGCTACTGGGACCTTC. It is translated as CASSLHTGGAATGTF.

The CDR3 is CASSKWAYRENYGYTF. In DNA form, the CDR3 reads TGTGCCAGCAGCAAATGGGCCTACAGGGAGAACTATGGCTACACCTTC. The V and J genes are TRBV21-1 and TRBJ1-2; TRBD1 is taken as the D call from the table, unchecked against the DNA. TRBV21-1 is shown as a pseudogene. This CDR3 spans 16 amino acids.

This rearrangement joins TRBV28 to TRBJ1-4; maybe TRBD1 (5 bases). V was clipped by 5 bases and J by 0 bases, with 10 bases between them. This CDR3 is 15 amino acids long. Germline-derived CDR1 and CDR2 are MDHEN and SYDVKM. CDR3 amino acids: CASSIQGATNEKLFF. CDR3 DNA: TGTGCCAGCAGTATCCAGGGTGCAACTAATGAAAAACTGTTTTTT.

The CDR3: CASSYTETGGTEAFF. DNA for the CDR3: TGTGCCAGCAGTTACACCGAAACGGGAGGGACTGAAGCTTTCTTT. The rearrangement links TRBV6-5 to TRBJ1-1, with D unresolved. The V gene lost 2 bases and the J gene lost 5 bases, with 15 bases spanning the gap. Germline values: CDR1 MNHEY, CDR2 SVGAGI. The CDR3 consists of 15 residues.

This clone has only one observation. The CDR3 nucleotides read TGTGCTAGTGGTTTGGGCGGTTCCTACAATGAGCAGTTCTTC. It codes for CASGLGGSYNEQFF. The chain couples TRBV12-5 to TRBJ2-1, with D unclear. V lost 1 base, J lost 1 base, and 5 bases lay in between. The germline V gene has CDR1 LGHNT and CDR2 FRNRAP. The CDR3 totals 14 residues.

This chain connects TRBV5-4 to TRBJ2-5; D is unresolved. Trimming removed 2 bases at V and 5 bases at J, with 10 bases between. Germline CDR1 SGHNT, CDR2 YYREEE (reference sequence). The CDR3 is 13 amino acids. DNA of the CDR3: TGTGCCAGCAGCTTCCAAGAAGCTGAGACCCAGTACTTC. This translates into CASSFQEAETQYF. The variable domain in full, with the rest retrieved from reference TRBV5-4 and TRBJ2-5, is ETGVTQSPTHLIKTRGQQVTLRCSSQSGHNTVSWYQQALGQGPQFIFQYYREEENGRGNFPPRFSGLQFPNYSSELNVNALELDDSALYLCASSFQEAETQYFGPGTRLLVL.

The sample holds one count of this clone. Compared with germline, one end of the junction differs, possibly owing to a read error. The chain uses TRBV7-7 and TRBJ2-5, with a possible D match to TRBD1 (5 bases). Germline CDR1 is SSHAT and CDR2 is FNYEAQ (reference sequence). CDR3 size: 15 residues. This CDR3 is CASSSGLTYQETQYF. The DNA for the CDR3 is TGTGCTAGCAGCTCAGGGTTGACGTACCAAGAGACCCAGTACTTC.

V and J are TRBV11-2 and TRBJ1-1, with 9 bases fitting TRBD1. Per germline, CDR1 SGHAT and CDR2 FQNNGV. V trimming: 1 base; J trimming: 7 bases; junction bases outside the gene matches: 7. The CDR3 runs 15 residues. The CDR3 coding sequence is TGTGCCAGCAGCTTAGTGATGGGACAGGGTGATGAAGCTTTCTTT. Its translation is CASSLVMGQGDEAFF.

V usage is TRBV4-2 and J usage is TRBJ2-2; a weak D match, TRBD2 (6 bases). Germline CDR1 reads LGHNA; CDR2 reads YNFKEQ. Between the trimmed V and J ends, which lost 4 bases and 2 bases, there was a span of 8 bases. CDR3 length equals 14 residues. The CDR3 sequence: CASSPGGNTGELFF. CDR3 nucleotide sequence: TGTGCCAGCAGCCCCGGGGGAAACACCGGGGAGCTGTTTTTT.

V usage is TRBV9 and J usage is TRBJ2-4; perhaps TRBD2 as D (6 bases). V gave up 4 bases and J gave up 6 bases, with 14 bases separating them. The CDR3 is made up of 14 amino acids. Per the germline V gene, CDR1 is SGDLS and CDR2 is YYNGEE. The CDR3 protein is CASSLPGSGNIQYF. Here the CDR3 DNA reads TGTGCCAGCAGCCTCCCAGGTAGCGGAAACATTCAGTACTTC. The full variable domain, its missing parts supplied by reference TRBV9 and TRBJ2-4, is DSGVTQTPKHLITATGQRVTLRCSPRSGDLSVYWYQQSLDQGLQFLIQYYNGEERAKGNILERFSAQQFPDLHSELNLSSLELGDSALYFCASSLPGSGNIQYFGAGTRLSVL.

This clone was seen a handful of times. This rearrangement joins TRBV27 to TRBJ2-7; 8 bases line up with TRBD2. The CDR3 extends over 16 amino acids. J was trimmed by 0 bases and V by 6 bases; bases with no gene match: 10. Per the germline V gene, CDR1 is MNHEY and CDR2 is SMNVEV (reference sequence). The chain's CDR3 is CASSFSGVGVSYEQYF. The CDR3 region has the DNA TGTGCCAGCAGCTTTAGCGGGGTAGGCGTCTCCTACGAGCAGTACTTC.

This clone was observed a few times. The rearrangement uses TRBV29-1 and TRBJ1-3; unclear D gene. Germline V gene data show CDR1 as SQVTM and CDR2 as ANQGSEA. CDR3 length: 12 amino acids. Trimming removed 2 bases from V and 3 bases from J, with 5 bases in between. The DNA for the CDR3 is TGCAGCGTTGAAACGAATGGAAACACCATATATTTT. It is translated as CSVETNGNTIYF.

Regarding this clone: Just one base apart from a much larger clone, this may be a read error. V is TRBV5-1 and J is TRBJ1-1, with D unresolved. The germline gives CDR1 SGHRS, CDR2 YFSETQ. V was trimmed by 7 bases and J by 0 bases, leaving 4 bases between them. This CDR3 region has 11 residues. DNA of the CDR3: TGCGCCAGCGGGTTGAACACTGAAGCTTTCTTT. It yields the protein CASGLNTEAFF.